A selection of T cell receptor beta chains follows, all from one sample in a study of T-cell reconstitution after alpha-beta-depleted transplantation in children. Via MiXCR, TCRdb re-called the PCR reads, giving one row per CDR3 protein. The sample lists around 800,000 distinct CDR3 sequences, about 16% seen once, with roughly 5% in the top ten. This specimen was PBMCs, mostly from graft donor cells, taken 360 days after TCRalphabeta/CD19-depleted stem cell transplant. All receptors come from a male patient younger than 18 who had a stem cell transplant for acute lymphoblastic leukemia, so the T cells may come from the graft donor. The CDR3 runs from the conserved cysteine through the conserved F or W. Expanded clones are given a class, and other clones once, few, many or no size at all.

j_call clone_size v_call cdr3_aa
TRBJ2-1 NA TRBV10-3 CAISERVAGAGNNEQFF
TRBJ2-7 NA TRBV3-1 CASSQDRFRDRGYEQYF
TRBJ2-5 few TRBV5-4 CASSLTGRGYQETQYF
TRBJ1-4 few TRBV7-9 CASSPLGGATNEKLFF
TRBJ2-7 NA TRBV12-3/TRBV12-4 CASSNTGISYEQYF
TRBJ2-5 few TRBV5-1 CASSGDRRTQETQYF
TRBJ2-1 NA TRBV5-1 CASSPDRVGRFDEQFF
TRBJ2-2 few TRBV7-9 CASSSGDRMNTGELFF
TRBJ2-5 NA TRBV7-6 CASSLEYREETQYF
TRBJ2-3 few TRBV7-9 CASSPRDPPQGDTQYF
TRBJ2-4 few TRBV7-8 CASSQTPVLAKNIQYF
TRBJ1-5 few TRBV19 CASSSRRIGLYQPQHF
TRBJ2-7 NA TRBV27 CASSLGATLAQQYF
TRBJ2-4 NA TRBV2 CASTEGREKAKNIQYF
TRBJ2-1 many TRBV20-1 CSAEGPLSEKQFF
TRBJ2-2 NA TRBV6-5 CASPGTGPGGTGELFF
TRBJ1-1 few TRBV7-6 CASSMSTSEAFF
TRBJ1-2 NA TRBV20-1 CSARPSTGTYGYTF
TRBJ2-1 NA TRBV12-3/TRBV12-4 CAISGILAGTLVANNEQFF
TRBJ1-1 many TRBV12-3/TRBV12-4 CASSLGRLNTEAFF
TRBJ2-7 NA TRBV4-1 CASSPGPPDLYEQYF
TRBJ2-7 NA TRBV11-3 CASSPGSGYEQYF
TRBJ2-1 many TRBV7-9 CASSRLVKSSYNEQFF
TRBJ1-1 NA TRBV19 CASIDGNTEAFF
TRBJ1-3 NA TRBV9 CASSVSGTGTFRNTIYF
TRBJ2-1 NA TRBV12-3/TRBV12-4 CATEDRFPYNEQFF
TRBJ1-2 few TRBV29-1 CSVVSGPGGGYTF
TRBJ1-1 NA TRBV7-9 CASSSRWTGSTEAFF
TRBJ1-1 NA TRBV9 CASSPPHSTEAFF
TRBJ2-6 NA TRBV2 CASIRDSYLSINVLTF
TRBJ2-3 few TRBV10-3 CAISRDSYTDTQYF
TRBJ2-1 NA TRBV3-1 CASSQDLDGRAYNEQFF
TRBJ2-7 NA TRBV15 CATRNVQGGYEQYF
TRBJ2-7 many TRBV25-1 CGDSDRPSYEQYF
TRBJ2-2 NA TRBV5-1 CASSRTNQNTGELFF
TRBJ2-7 many TRBV7-2 CASSRRGTSPYEQYF
TRBJ2-6 NA TRBV4-1 CASRRVAVSETSGANVLTF
TRBJ2-1 few TRBV12-3/TRBV12-4 CASARDSSYNEQFF
TRBJ1-1 NA TRBV7-2 CASRTPANTEAFF
TRBJ2-2 few TRBV10-1 CASSDVWSGELFF
TRBJ2-3 NA TRBV7-8 CASNVERTDTQYF
TRBJ2-2 NA TRBV7-9 CASSLERQKTGELFF
TRBJ2-2 NA TRBV11-1 CASSAELREASGRTGELFF